Below, 23 T cell receptor beta chains from the same sample are listed, as sequenced in a study of shared clonotypes between healthy human individuals. Sequenced by immunoSEQ multiplex PCR; TCRdb stores in-frame clones only, minus some. The sample includes about 380,000 clones, 90% to 97% of them seen just once. The material sequenced was memory CD8+ T cells sorted from blood. Specified subset: CD45RO+ cells pooled with CCR7-negative TemRA cells. The origin of the receptors is a man between 25 and 39 years old in good health.

The chain recombines TRBV28 with TRBJ1-1, with D perhaps TRBD1 (6 bases). CDR1 and CDR2 (germline): MDHEN, SYDVKM. The CDR3 consists of 13 residues. Between the trimmed V and J ends, which lost 8 bases and 0 bases, there was a span of 10 bases. In DNA form, the CDR3 reads TGTGCCAGCCGTGAGGGGGTGAACACTGAAGCTTTCTTT. It codes for CASREGVNTEAFF.

This clone occurred once. The chain employs TRBV10-2 and TRBJ2-1; D ambiguous. CDR1 is WSHSY, CDR2 SAAADI, per germline. V lost 6 bases and J lost 3, with 6 bases in between. The CDR3 spans 12 residues. CDR3 nucleotides: TGCGCCAGCAGGGCTAACTACAATGAGCAGTTCTTC. Protein sequence: CASRANYNEQFF.

This chain connects TRBV10-3 to TRBJ2-1; 7 bases align to TRBD2. CDR3 length: 15 amino acids. Unmatched junction bases numbered 12, after V lost 7 bases and J lost 6 bases. The germline gives CDR1 ENHRY, CDR2 SYGVKD. In nucleotides, the CDR3 is TGTGCCATCAATGGGGGAGGGCACAACGTCAATGAGCAGTTCTTC. Encoded protein: CAINGGGHNVNEQFF.

This rearrangement joins TRBV5-1 to TRBJ2-5; D may match TRBD1 or TRBD2 (5 bases each). The CDR3 length is 13 residues. V lost 4 bases and J lost 5, with 12 bases in between. Germline V gene data show CDR1 as SGHRS and CDR2 as YFSETQ. CDR3 sequence (DNA): TGCGCCAGCAGCCCGGGGCAACGGGAGACCCAGTACTTC. This encodes CASSPGQRETQYF.

The chain recombines TRBV30 with TRBJ1-2, with D possibly TRBD1 on 6 matching bases. The V end lost 4 bases, the J end lost 5 bases, and 20 bases lay between the germline ends. The CDR3 loop spans 15 amino acids. The germline V gene encodes CDR1 GTSNPN and CDR2 SVGIG (reference sequence). CDR3 nucleotides: TGTGCCTGGACGCTCGGACATAGGACAGCTTATGGCTACACCTTC. It translates to CAWTLGHRTAYGYTF.

J is TRBJ1-5 and V is TRBV19, with a possible D match to TRBD1 (6 bases). This CDR3 has 18 amino acids. Germline V gives CDR1 LNHDA, CDR2 SQIVND (reference sequence). V was cut by 4 bases and J by 0 bases, with 19 bases left in between. CDR3 DNA sequence: TGTGCCAGTAGTAAGGATCGACAGGCCATTTATAGCAATCAGCCCCAGCATTTT. Protein: CASSKDRQAIYSNQPQHF.

CDR3 nucleotides: TGCGCCAGCAGCCCACTAGCGGGAGGGTACAATGAGCAGTTCTTC. The encoded protein is CASSPLAGGYNEQFF. This rearrangement joins TRBV5-1 to TRBJ2-1; 13 bases agree with TRBD2. CDR3 size: 15 residues. With V trimmed by 4 bases and J by 4 bases, 2 bases remained unmatched. Germline V lookup: CDR1 SGHRS, CDR2 YFSETQ.

The genes are TRBV10-3 and TRBJ1-1; D is uncertain. The germline gives CDR1 ENHRY, CDR2 SYGVKD. V lost 2 bases and J 4 bases, leaving 8 bases between the germline ends. The CDR3 extends over 13 amino acids. CDR3 in DNA: TGTGCCATCAGTGAGGTGAGTGGCACTGAAGCTTTCTTT. Protein product: CAISEVSGTEAFF.

The gene calls are TRBV25-1 and TRBJ2-1, with D perhaps being TRBD1 or TRBD2 (6 bases each). In germline, CDR1 is MGHDK, CDR2 SYGVNS. The CDR3 loop spans 15 amino acids. V dropped 4 bases and J dropped 7 bases, with 17 bases sitting between them. CDR3 sequence: CASSVLLQGRNEQFF. CDR3 nucleotides: TGTGCCAGCAGTGTTCTACTTCAGGGGAGGAATGAGCAGTTCTTC.

The V call is TRBV28, the J call TRBJ2-7, with TRBD1 as a possible D gene (5 bases). Germline V gene data show CDR1 as MDHEN and CDR2 as SYDVKM. There are 14 residues in the CDR3. Trimming took 2 bases from V and 4 from J, leaving 12 bases between them. The CDR3 loop is CASSLAGPSYEQYF. CDR3 nucleotide sequence: TGTGCCAGCAGTTTAGCAGGGCCTTCATACGAGCAGTACTTC.

The rearrangement joins TRBV5-1 to TRBJ1-3; D gene ambiguous. CDR1 and CDR2 (germline): SGHRS, YFSETQ. The V end lost 5 bases, the J end lost 0 bases, and 12 bases lay between the germline ends. CDR3 size: 15 residues. The CDR3 reads CASSGGGNSGNTIYF. CDR3 in DNA: TGCGCCAGCAGTGGCGGCGGAAACTCTGGAAACACCATATATTTT.

The chain is built from TRBV14 and TRBJ2-7, with TRBD2 matching 7 bases. The germline gives CDR1 SGHDN, CDR2 FVKESK. The CDR3 is 14 amino acids. Germline trimming cut 1 base from V and 7 bases from J; bases unmatched to any gene: 7. The DNA of the CDR3 is TGTGCCAGCAGCCAAGGCGGGGGACTGGGGGAGCAGTACTTC. This gives the protein CASSQGGGLGEQYF.

J is TRBJ2-7 and V is TRBV19; D gene ambiguous. The CDR3 extends over 13 amino acids. With 5 bases removed from V and 2 bases from J, the gap between germline ends came to 10 bases. Per the germline V gene, CDR1 is LNHDA and CDR2 is SQIVND (reference sequence). CDR3 in DNA: TGTGCCAGTAGTCTTGACTTAGCCTACGAGCAGTACTTC. It yields the protein CASSLDLAYEQYF.

The chain combines TRBV5-1 with TRBJ1-4; 8 bases line up with TRBD1. Per the germline V gene, CDR1 is SGHRS and CDR2 is YFSETQ. The CDR3 length is 15 residues. The V segment lost 4 bases and the J segment 5 bases; nucleotides outside the gene matches: 7. The CDR3: CASSLTGGKNEKLFF. In nucleotides, the CDR3 is TGCGCCAGCAGCCTCACAGGGGGAAAAAATGAAAAACTGTTTTTT.

The chain combines TRBV6-1 with TRBJ1-5, with a weak D call TRBD1 (6 bases). Trimming stripped 10 bases from V and 0 bases from J, with 10 bases between. The CDR3 spans 13 residues. Germline V gene data show CDR1 as MNHNS and CDR2 as SASEGT. The chain's CDR3 is CAIQGNSNQPQHF. The CDR3 region has the DNA TGTGCCATCCAGGGGAATAGCAATCAGCCCCAGCATTTT.

The chain recombines TRBV5-6 with TRBJ2-1; maybe TRBD1 (6 bases). The CDR3 sequence is 16 residues long. Germline V gene lookup returns CDR1 SGHDT and CDR2 YYEEEE. V gave up 0 bases and J gave up 3 bases, with 13 bases separating them. This chain's CDR3 is CASSLVWTADYNEQFF. Here the CDR3 DNA reads TGTGCCAGCAGCTTGGTATGGACAGCTGACTACAATGAGCAGTTCTTC. Complete variable domain (other parts from reference TRBV5-6 and TRBJ2-1): DAGVTQSPTHLIKTRGQQVTLRCSPKSGHDTVSWYQQALGQGPQFIFQYYEEEERQRGNFPDRFSGHQFPNYSSELNVNALLLGDSALYLCASSLVWTADYNEQFFGPGTRLTVL.

The V call is TRBV7-6, the J call TRBJ2-5; D remains unclear. Trimming cost V 1 base and J 5 bases, with 5 bases left between them. CDR3 size: 12 residues. Germline-derived CDR1 and CDR2 are SGHVS and FNYEAQ. Written as DNA, the CDR3 is TGTGCCAGCAGCTTAGTGGGGGAGACCCAGTACTTC. It yields the protein CASSLVGETQYF.

J is TRBJ1-1 and V is TRBV21-1; no DNA check was done on the table's D call, TRBD1. TRBV21-1 is a recognized pseudogene. This CDR3 contains 13 residues. CDR3 sequence (DNA): TGTGCCAGCAGCCCCGCCGATGCAGGTGAAGCTTTCTTT. It yields the protein CASSPADAGEAFF.

This chain links TRBV6-1 with TRBJ2-3; TRBD1 might be the D (6 bases). The V gene lost 3 bases and the J gene lost 2 bases, with 21 bases spanning the gap. The CDR3 is 18 residues long. The germline V gene has CDR1 MNHNS and CDR2 SASEGT. CDR3 region: CASSEDVTGQTFTDTQYF. The CDR3, as DNA: TGTGCCAGCAGTGAGGACGTGACAGGACAAACTTTCACAGATACGCAGTATTTT.

This clone was found once. The V gene is TRBV5-4, the J gene TRBJ2-7; TRBD2 matches at 8 bases. Germline CDR1 is SGHNT and CDR2 is YYREEE (reference sequence). J gave up 6 bases and V 2 bases, and 7 bases lay outside the gene matches. The CDR3 extends over 14 amino acids. The chain's CDR3 is CASSFHSGKAEQYF. CDR3 DNA: TGTGCCAGCAGCTTTCATAGCGGGAAGGCCGAGCAGTACTTC. Based on the CDR3 plus reference TRBV5-4 and TRBJ2-7, the full variable domain is ETGVTQSPTHLIKTRGQQVTLRCSSQSGHNTVSWYQQALGQGPQFIFQYYREEENGRGNFPPRFSGLQFPNYSSELNVNALELDDSALYLCASSFHSGKAEQYFGPGTRLTVT.

The J gene is TRBJ1-4, the V gene TRBV6-5; D gene ambiguous. Trimming removed 6 bases at V and 7 bases at J, with 6 bases between. This CDR3 contains 11 residues. Germline loops: CDR1 MNHEY, CDR2 SVGAGI. The DNA for the CDR3 is TGTGCCAGCAGCCTGGGTGAAAAACTGTTTTTT. Translating it yields CASSLGEKLFF.

The J gene is TRBJ2-3, the V gene TRBV11-1; TRBD2 matches at 11 bases. CDR3 length equals 15 residues. With 6 bases clipped from V and 2 bases from J, the junction kept 4 bases outside the gene matches. CDR1 and CDR2 (germline): SGHAT, FQDESV (reference sequence). The DNA of the CDR3 is TGTGCCAGCAGTGGGACTAGCGGACCCACAGATACGCAGTATTTT. Its translation: CASSGTSGPTDTQYF.

The chain has TRBV5-1 and TRBJ1-4, with 8 bases aligning to TRBD1. The CDR3 is 15 residues long. V lost 3 bases, J lost 7 bases, and 8 bases stayed unmatched. From germline, CDR1 is SGHRS and CDR2 YFSETQ. CDR3 sequence reads: CASSSPDRGLEKLFF. The CDR3, as DNA: TGCGCCAGCAGCTCCCCTGACAGGGGACTTGAAAAACTGTTTTTT.